This is a list of T cell receptor beta chains from one sample in a study of control samples from healthy donors and cancer patients. Here immunoSEQ multiplex PCR was the method, and the copy in TCRdb shows in-frame clones only, minus some. The table has over 120,000 clones, approximately 92% seen once. Sequenced: blood. The origin of the receptors is a man aged 30-40 years in good health. Each CDR3 is given with its conserved first and last residue. D genes are given only for firm matches. Part of the rows lack a size; the others show once, few, many or a class for expanded clones.

d_call	cdr3_length	clone_size	v_call	j_call	cdr3_aa	cdr3_nt
-	14	-	TRBV5-1	TRBJ2-3	CASSLEYGTDTQYF	TGCGCCAGCAGCTTGGAATACGGCACAGATACGCAGTATTTT
TRBD1	14	-	TRBV28	TRBJ1-2	CASRRTGGDYGYTF	TGTGCCAGCAGAAGGACAGGGGGGGACTATGGCTACACCTTC
-	15	once	TRBV5-1	TRBJ2-1	CASSLDWASHNEQFF	TGCGCCAGCAGCTTGGATTGGGCGTCCCACAATGAGCAGTTCTTC
-	11	once	TRBV7-9	TRBJ2-7	CASSPSHEQYF	TGTGCCAGCAGCCCGAGCCACGAGCAGTACTTC
-	14	few	TRBV6-1	TRBJ1-5	CASSEGPGGQPQHF	TGTGCCAGCAGTGAAGGCCCTGGAGGTCAGCCCCAGCATTTT
-	13	-	TRBV6-5	TRBJ1-2	CASRPIGVGGYTF	TGTGCCAGCAGGCCGATAGGGGTAGGTGGCTACACCTTC
TRBD2	16	-	TRBV9	TRBJ2-3	CASSFRTSGGVDTQYF	TGTGCCAGCAGCTTTCGGACTAGCGGGGGGGTAGATACGCAGTATTTT
TRBD2	14	-	TRBV6-2/TRBV6-3	TRBJ2-5	CASSFERGTETQYF	TGTGCCAGCAGTTTCGAGCGGGGGACCGAGACCCAGTACTTC
-	11	few	TRBV18	TRBJ2-7	CASSPGYEQYF	TGTGCCAGCTCACCTGGCTACGAGCAGTACTTC
-	15	once	TRBV14	TRBJ1-2	CASSQDQVSAYGYTF	TGTGCCAGCAGCCAAGATCAGGTATCGGCCTATGGCTACACCTTC
-	12	-	TRBV12-3/TRBV12-4	TRBJ2-7	CASRTAIYEQYF	TGTGCCAGCAGGACAGCAATTTACGAGCAGTACTTC
-	15	-	TRBV7-8	TRBJ1-5	CASSLVFQVGQPQHF	TGTGCCAGCAGCTTAGTCTTCCAGGTGGGCCAGCCCCAGCATTTT
-	13	-	TRBV28	TRBJ2-7	CASSGNSGYEQYF	TGTGCCAGCAGCGGTAATAGCGGCTACGAGCAGTACTTC
TRBD1	14	-	TRBV27	TRBJ1-3	CASSARDSRNTIYF	TGTGCCAGCAGTGCCCGGGACAGCAGAAACACCATATATTTT
-	11	once	TRBV12-5	TRBJ2-7	CASGGGEEQYF	TGTGCTAGTGGTGGTGGGGAGGAGCAGTACTTC
-	14	-	TRBV11-1	TRBJ2-1	CASSLDLTELEQFF	TGTGCCAGCAGCTTGGACCTAACGGAGCTTGAGCAGTTCTTC
-	16	-	TRBV4-1	TRBJ1-1	CASSQVDGPRGTEAFF	TGCGCCAGCAGCCAAGTTGACGGTCCGCGGGGAACTGAAGCTTTCTTT
-	14	few	TRBV13	TRBJ1-1	CASSFRRPNTEAFF	TGTGCCAGCAGCTTTCGACGTCCGAACACTGAAGCTTTCTTT
-	15	-	TRBV6-5	TRBJ1-5	CASSYSGLPGQPQHF	TGTGCCAGCAGTTACTCCGGACTTCCGGGTCAGCCCCAGCATTTT
TRBD1	15	-	TRBV7-3	TRBJ2-7	CASSLSQGAFYEQYF	TGTGCCAGCAGCTTATCGCAGGGGGCCTTTTACGAGCAGTACTTC
-	11	-	TRBV3-1/TRBV3-2	TRBJ2-2	CASSHTGELFF	TGTGCCAGCAGCCACACCGGGGAGCTGTTTTTT
-	14	once	TRBV4-1	TRBJ1-2	CASSQELGTYGYTF	TGCGCCAGCAGCCAAGAGTTAGGGACCTATGGCTACACCTTC
-	13	once	TRBV20-1	TRBJ2-7	CSASGLATWEQYF	TGCAGTGCTAGTGGATTGGCTACTTGGGAGCAGTACTTC
-	14	-	TRBV5-1	TRBJ2-2	CASSLEGSTGELFF	TGCGCCAGCAGCTTGGAGGGCAGCACCGGGGAGCTGTTTTTT
-	18	few	TRBV27	TRBJ1-1	CASKGSTGYRVGNTEAFF	TGTGCCAGCAAGGGTAGTACAGGGTATAGGGTCGGGAACACTGAAGCTTTCTTT
TRBD1	13	-	TRBV2	TRBJ2-5	CANRDRGQETQYF	TGTGCCAACCGGGACAGGGGGCAAGAGACCCAGTACTTC
TRBD2	13	once	TRBV30	TRBJ2-1	CAWKGGGVTEQFF	TGTGCCTGGAAGGGCGGGGGGGTGACTGAGCAGTTCTTC
-	16	-	TRBV28	TRBJ1-5	CASRKPLESSNQPQHF	TGTGCCAGCAGGAAACCCCTGGAGAGCTCAAATCAGCCCCAGCATTTT
TRBD1	13	few	TRBV6-6	TRBJ2-7	CASNQGAGYEQYF	TGTGCCAGCAATCAGGGGGCTGGCTACGAGCAGTACTTC
-	12	-	TRBV11-2	TRBJ1-2	CASSLPGYGYTF	TGTGCCAGCAGCTTACCAGGGTATGGCTACACCTTC
-	14	few	TRBV20-1	TRBJ1-2	CSASQQGLNYGYTF	TGCAGTGCTAGTCAGCAAGGACTTAACTATGGCTACACCTTC
-	12	-	TRBV7-8	TRBJ2-7	CASSRDLFEQYF	TGTGCCAGCAGCCGGGACCTGTTTGAGCAGTACTTC
-	13	once	TRBV2	TRBJ2-3	CASRSPSTDTQYF	TGTGCCAGCAGGAGTCCTAGCACAGATACGCAGTATTTT
-	16	-	TRBV11-2	TRBJ2-7	CASSLLRGPRIYEQYF	TGTGCCAGCAGCTTACTCAGAGGACCCAGGATCTACGAGCAGTACTTC
TRBD1	14	-	TRBV18	TRBJ2-5	CASSSTGTGETQYF	TGTGCCAGCTCATCAACCGGGACAGGAGAGACCCAGTACTTC
-	17	-	TRBV18	TRBJ1-2	CASSPESQGGSNYGYTF	TGTGCCAGCTCACCCGAAAGCCAGGGAGGAAGTAACTATGGCTACACCTTC
-	19	-	TRBV7-7	TRBJ1-2	CASSLSLVLGRQSNYGYTF	TGTGCCAGCAGCTTATCGTTAGTTTTGGGGAGACAGAGTAACTATGGCTACACCTTC
-	16	once	TRBV7-9	TRBJ2-3	CASSPTSGPHTDTQYF	TGTGCCAGCAGCCCGACCTCGGGTCCGCACACAGATACGCAGTATTTT
-	12	-	TRBV5-8	TRBJ1-2	CASSLGSIGYTF	TGTGCCAGCAGCTTGGGAAGCATCGGCTACACCTTC
-	14	-	TRBV5-1	TRBJ1-1	CASSMTPSGTEAFF	TGCGCCAGCAGCATGACCCCGAGCGGCACTGAAGCTTTCTTT
-	11	-	TRBV30	TRBJ2-7	CAFRQSYEQYF	TGTGCCTTCCGACAGTCCTACGAGCAGTACTTC
-	15	-	TRBV30	TRBJ1-5	CAWSASGDSNQPQHF	TGTGCCTGGAGTGCCTCGGGGGATAGCAATCAGCCCCAGCATTTT
-	16	-	TRBV30	TRBJ2-1	CAGNGPGGESYNEQFF	TGTGCCGGCAACGGCCCGGGTGGGGAATCCTACAATGAGCAGTTCTTC
-	15	-	TRBV27	TRBJ2-3	CASDPYGGSTDTQYF	TGTGCCAGCGACCCTTATGGGGGATCCACAGATACGCAGTATTTT
TRBD1	14	-	TRBV7-9	TRBJ2-7	CASSLDRGDDEQYF	TGTGCCAGCAGCTTGGACAGGGGAGACGACGAGCAGTACTTC